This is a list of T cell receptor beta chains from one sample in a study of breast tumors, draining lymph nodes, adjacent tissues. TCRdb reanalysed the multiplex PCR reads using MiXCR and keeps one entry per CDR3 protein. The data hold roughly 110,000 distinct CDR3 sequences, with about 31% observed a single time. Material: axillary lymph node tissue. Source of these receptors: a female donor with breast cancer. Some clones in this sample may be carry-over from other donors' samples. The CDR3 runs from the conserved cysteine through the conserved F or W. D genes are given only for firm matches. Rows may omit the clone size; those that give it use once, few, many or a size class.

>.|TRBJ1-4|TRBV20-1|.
TGCAGTGCTCTGGACAGACGTAATGAAAAACTGTTTTTT
CSALDRRNEKLFF
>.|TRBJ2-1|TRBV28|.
TGTGCCAGCGGGCCATCGGACTTTTACAATGGGCAGTTCTTC
CASGPSDFYNGQFF
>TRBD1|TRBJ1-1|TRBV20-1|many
TGCAGTGCTAGAGGCCAGGGGGTAGAAACTGAAGCTTTCTTT
CSARGQGVETEAFF
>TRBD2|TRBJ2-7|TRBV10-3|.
TGTGCCATCAGTGAGTTTAGTCTAGCGGGAGGCCACGAGCAGTACTTC
CAISEFSLAGGHEQYF
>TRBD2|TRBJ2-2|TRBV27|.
TGTGCCAGCAGTTTACAAGCACGGGGACTAGCGGGAAAGCGTGGCACCGGGGAGCTGTTTTTT
CASSLQARGLAGKRGTGELFF
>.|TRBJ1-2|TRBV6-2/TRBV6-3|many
TGTGCCAGCAGTTACCCGGTATTTAACTATGGCTACACCTTC
CASSYPVFNYGYTF
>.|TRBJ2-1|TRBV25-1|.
TGTGCCAGCGGAAGACCACGACAAAGTTTGTTCTTC
CASGRPRQSLFF
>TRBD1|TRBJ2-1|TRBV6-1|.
TGTGCCAGCAGTCCCCCGGGACAGGGGAAAAGTGAGCAGTTCTTC
CASSPPGQGKSEQFF
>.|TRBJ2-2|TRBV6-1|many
TGTGCCAGCAGTGAAGCAAGCAGACCCACCGGGGAGCTGTTTTTT
CASSEASRPTGELFF
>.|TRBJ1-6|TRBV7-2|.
TGTGCCAGCAGCTTGGGGGGGGGCGACACCTATAATTACCCCCTCCACTTT
CASSLGGGDTYNYPLHF
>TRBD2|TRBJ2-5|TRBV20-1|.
TGCAGTGCTAGGGGGACTAGCGGGGGGGGAGAGACCCAGTACTTC
CSARGTSGGGETQYF
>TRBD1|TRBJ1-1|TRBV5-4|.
TGTGCCAGCAGCTTGGATGGGACAGGGCCTCGCGGGGCTGAAGCTTTCTTT
CASSLDGTGPRGAEAFF
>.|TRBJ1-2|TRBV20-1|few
TGCAGTGCTATAATTCTAGGGTATGGCTACACCTTC
CSAIILGYGYTF
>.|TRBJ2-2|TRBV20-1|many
TGCAGTGCTCTTGGCGCAAACACCGGGGAGCTGTTTTTT
CSALGANTGELFF
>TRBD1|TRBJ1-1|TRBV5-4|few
TGTGCCACAGGACAGGGGGCGACTGAAGCTTTCTTT
CATGQGATEAFF
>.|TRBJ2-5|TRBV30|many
TGTGCCTGGAGTGTACAAGAGACCCAGTACTTC
CAWSVQETQYF
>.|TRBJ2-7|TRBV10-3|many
TGTGCCATCAGTTTCCTAGGGGAGCAGTACTTC
CAISFLGEQYF
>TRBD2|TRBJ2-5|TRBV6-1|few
TGTGCCAGCAGTGTTTTAGCGGGGGGGCAAGAGACCCAGTACTTC
CASSVLAGGQETQYF
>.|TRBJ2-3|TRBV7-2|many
TGTGCCAGCAGCTTAGCAGGATATAGCACAGATACGCAGTATTTT
CASSLAGYSTDTQYF
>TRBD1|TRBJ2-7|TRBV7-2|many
TGTGCCAGCAGCTACCGGACAGGGCAACACGAGCAGTACTTC
CASSYRTGQHEQYF
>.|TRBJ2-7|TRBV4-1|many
TGCGCCAGCAGCCAAGATCTTAGGACAGTTTTTGACTACGAGCAGTACTTC
CASSQDLRTVFDYEQYF
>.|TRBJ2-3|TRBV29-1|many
TGCAGCGTTGCTGACCCCACAGATACGCAGTATTTT
CSVADPTDTQYF
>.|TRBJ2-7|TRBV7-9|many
TGTGCCAGCAGCTCTCGCGGGCCCTACGAGCAGTACTTC
CASSSRGPYEQYF
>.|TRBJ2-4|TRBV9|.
TGTGCCAGCAGCGTAGGAGGAGGGTGGAACATTCAGTCCTTC
CASSVGGGWNIQSF
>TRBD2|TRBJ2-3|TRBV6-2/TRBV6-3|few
TGTGCCAGCAGTTACATTAGACTGGCGGGAGTGGAGGCCTCCCGCACAGATACGCAGTATTTT
CASSYIRLAGVEASRTDTQYF
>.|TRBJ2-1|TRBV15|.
TGTGCCACCAGCAGAGATCTTCGAGGGAGTGGAACGTCACGTGAGCAGTTCTTC
CATSRDLRGSGTSREQFF
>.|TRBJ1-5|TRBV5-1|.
TGCGCCAGCAGCCCGACTAGCGGGGGAAATAGCAATCAGCCCCAGCATTTT
CASSPTSGGNSNQPQHF
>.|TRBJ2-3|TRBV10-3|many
TGTGCCACTTCAATGGGGCAGGGCGGCACAGATACGCAGTATTTT
CATSMGQGGTDTQYF
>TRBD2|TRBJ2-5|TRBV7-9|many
TGTGCCAGCCGGGGGGACCAAGAGACCCAGTACTTC
CASRGDQETQYF
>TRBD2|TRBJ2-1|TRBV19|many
TGTGCCAGTAGTATTAAGGCTAGCGGGAGGGCAAATGAGCAGTTCTTC
CASSIKASGRANEQFF
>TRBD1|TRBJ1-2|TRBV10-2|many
TGCGCCAGCAGGGACAGGGGCTATGGCTACACCTTC
CASRDRGYGYTF
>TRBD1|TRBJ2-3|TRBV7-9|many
TGTGCCAGCAGCGCAGGGGGAATGAGCACAGATACGCAGTATTTT
CASSAGGMSTDTQYF
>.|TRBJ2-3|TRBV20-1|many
TGCAGTGCTAGAAGGGGGGGGTACACAGATACGCAGTATTTT
CSARRGGYTDTQYF
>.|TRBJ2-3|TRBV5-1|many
TGCGCCAGCAGCTTGGCCGAGCTGGCCGGCACAGATACGCAGTATTTT
CASSLAELAGTDTQYF
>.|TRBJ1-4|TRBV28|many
TGTGCCAGCACCTCCCGGGAGGGGGGCGACGAAAAACTGTTTTTT
CASTSREGGDEKLFF
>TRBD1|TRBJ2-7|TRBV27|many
TGTGCCAGCAGGTTCGGGACAGGGGGCTACGAGCAGTACTTC
CASRFGTGGYEQYF
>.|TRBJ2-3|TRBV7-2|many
TGTGCCAGCAGCTTACAGGGGACAGATACGCAGTATTTT
CASSLQGTDTQYF
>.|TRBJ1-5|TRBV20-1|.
TGCAGTGCTAGCTTACTAGCACAAGAGACCCAGCATTTT
CSASLLAQETQHF
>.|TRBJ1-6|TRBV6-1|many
TGTGCCAGCAGTACCGGACCCCGTGATTCACCCCTCCACTTT
CASSTGPRDSPLHF
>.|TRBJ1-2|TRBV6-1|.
TGTGCCAGCAGTCAAAACCAGGTTCGGGGGGCGCGGGGCTACACCTTC
CASSQNQVRGARGYTF
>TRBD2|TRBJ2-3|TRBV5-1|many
TGCGCCAGCAGCTTGACTCTGACTAGCGCAACGTCAAGTACGCAGTATTTT
CASSLTLTSATSSTQYF